Each of the 11 T cell receptor beta chains below was sequenced from the same sample in a study of T cells after posttransplantation cyclophosphamide. Sequenced by immunoSEQ multiplex PCR; TCRdb stores in-frame clones only, minus some. The repertoire yields some 10,000 clones, none seen only once; the top ten contain about 14%. Treatment was busulfan-fludarabine conditioning, a marrow graft, and cyclophosphamide on days +3 and +4. The source material was PBMCs, sampled after allogeneic stem cell transplant with posttransplant cyclophosphamide. Receptors originate from a female patient in her forties who received an allogeneic stem cell transplant from a related donor, was CMV-positive, and had no GVHD. Some of the T cells may derive from the graft donor.

This clone is medium-sized by share. The chain has TRBV7-9 and TRBJ2-1; tentative D call: TRBD2 (5 bases). Trimming pared 1 base from V and 8 bases from J, leaving 15 bases between. The CDR3 runs 15 residues. CDR1 is SEHNR and CDR2 is FQNEAQ in the germline V gene (reference sequence). CDR3 amino acids: CASSLETLGSHEQFF. Written as DNA, the CDR3 is TGTGCCAGCAGCTTAGAGACACTAGGGTCCCATGAGCAGTTCTTC.

This clone was seen at least ten times. V gene TRBV7-2 combines with J gene TRBJ2-7, with D maybe TRBD2 (6 bases). Trimming took off 5 bases at V and 2 bases at J, with 13 bases between the two ends. The CDR3 extends over 14 amino acids. Germline CDR1 reads SGHTA; CDR2 reads FQGNSA. The CDR3 sequence: CASSPAGRPYEQYF. CDR3 DNA: TGTGCCAGCAGCCCAGCGGGCCGCCCCTACGAGCAGTACTTC.

This clone was found many times. The rearrangement joins TRBV9 to TRBJ2-7; D is possibly TRBD2 (7 bases). The CDR3 covers 15 residues. V shed 4 bases and J shed 9 bases, with 23 bases lying between them. CDR1 SGDLS and CDR2 YYNGEE come from the germline V gene. This chain's CDR3 is CASSPQGRGKRGQYF. CDR3 nucleotides: TGTGCCAGCAGCCCTCAGGGGAGGGGGAAACGGGGGCAGTACTTC. The variable domain in full, completed from reference TRBV9 and TRBJ2-7, reads DSGVTQTPKHLITATGQRVTLRCSPRSGDLSVYWYQQSLDQGLQFLIQYYNGEERAKGNILERFSAQQFPDLHSELNLSSLELGDSALYFCASSPQGRGKRGQYFGPGTRLTVT.

This clone came up many times. The chain employs TRBV10-3 and TRBJ1-2; no reliable D call. V lost 3 bases to trimming and J lost 3 bases, with 14 bases between them. The CDR3 extends over 15 amino acids. Per the germline V gene, CDR1 is ENHRY and CDR2 is SYGVKD. The CDR3, as DNA: TGTGCCATCAGTGATGGGAGAATTGTGGACTATGGCTACACCTTC. Translating it yields CAISDGRIVDYGYTF.

By sample fraction, this clone is medium-sized (0.01 to 0.1%). The rearrangement uses TRBV7-9 and TRBJ2-1; D remains unclear. Germline V gives CDR1 SEHNR, CDR2 FQNEAQ (reference sequence). The CDR3 consists of 15 residues. V was clipped by 1 base and J by 7 bases, with 14 bases between them. CDR3 DNA sequence: TGTGCCAGCAGCTTAGTAGTCTCCAACAGAAATGAGCAGTTCTTC. This sequence encodes CASSLVVSNRNEQFF.

This clone was picked up many times. V gene TRBV29-1 combines with J gene TRBJ1-1; 8 nucleotides line up with TRBD1. The CDR3 contains 11 residues. Trimming cost V 6 bases and J 8 bases; bases outside gene matches: 5. CDR1 is SQVTM and CDR2 is ANQGSEA in the germline V gene. The CDR3 protein is CSVKRTGEAFF. CDR3 DNA: TGCAGCGTAAAAAGGACAGGGGAAGCTTTCTTT.

This clone was counted at least ten times. V usage is TRBV10-2 and J usage is TRBJ2-1; possibly TRBD2 for D (6 bases). Germline values: CDR1 WSHSY, CDR2 SAAADI. The CDR3 extends over 13 amino acids. V lost 7 bases and J lost 9, with 16 bases in between. CDR3 in amino acids: CASNVFRAGEQFF. DNA for the CDR3: TGCGCCAGCAATGTCTTTCGAGCGGGTGAGCAGTTCTTC.

By proportion, this clone is medium-sized. V and J are TRBV4-1 and TRBJ2-7; tentatively, D is TRBD1 (6 bases). Germline assignment: CDR1 MGHRA and CDR2 YSYEKL. This CDR3 has 14 residues. The V end was cut by 4 bases, the J end by 0 bases, with 10 bases between. In nucleotides, the CDR3 is TGCGCCAGCAGCCGCTGGGACACCTCCTACGAGCAGTACTTC. Its protein product is CASSRWDTSYEQYF.

This clone occurred many times. V usage is TRBV7-9 and J usage is TRBJ1-1; D gene uncertain. The V gene's germline CDR1 is SEHNR and CDR2 FQNEAQ (reference sequence). The CDR3 consists of 13 residues. Between the trimmed V and J ends, which lost 2 bases and 6 bases, there was a span of 10 bases. The CDR3 DNA sequence: TGTGCCAGCAGCTTAATTACATCTTCTGAAGCTTTCTTT. Translating it yields CASSLITSSEAFF.

Many counts were recorded for this clone. The sample has other DNA sequences that encode this CDR3 too. The rearrangement links TRBV19 to TRBJ2-7; the match to TRBD1 covers 7 bases. J gave up 1 base and V 9 bases, and 9 bases lay outside the gene matches. The CDR3 sequence is 14 residues long. CDR1 is LNHDA, CDR2 SQIVND, per germline (reference sequence). As DNA, the CDR3 is TGTGCCAGCAGGCGACAGGGAACATCCTACGAGCAGTACTTC. Its protein is CASRRQGTSYEQYF.

This clone was seen many times. This chain connects TRBV19 to TRBJ1-2; possibly TRBD1 for D (5 bases). The CDR3 consists of 13 residues. Germline loops: CDR1 LNHDA, CDR2 SQIVND (reference sequence). V dropped 5 bases and J dropped 4 bases, with 11 bases sitting between them. Here the CDR3 reads CASSYRSLYGYTF. The CDR3 nucleotides are TGTGCCAGTAGTTACAGGTCCCTCTATGGCTACACCTTC.